A single sample is the source of the 7 T cell receptor beta chains below, sequenced in a study of T cell responses to AZD1222 COVID-19 vaccine. TCRdb's table, derived via immunoSEQ multiplex PCR, lists solely in-frame clones and lacks some. Of roughly 100,000 clones in the sample, under 90% are singletons; the top ten hold about 5%. The source material was peripheral blood, sampled on day 0 of AZD1222 vaccination. The receptors stem from an adult in good health.

The chain employs TRBV4-1 and TRBJ1-2; no definite D call. The CDR3 totals 17 residues. V was shortened by 1 base and J by 8 bases, with 23 bases between the two germline ends. Germline CDR1 MGHRA, CDR2 YSYEKL. The CDR3 coding sequence is TGCGCCAGCAGCCAAGGTCCGTGGGGAGAGGGAGGCCGGGGCTACACCTTC. This encodes CASSQGPWGEGGRGYTF.

The V call is TRBV12-3 or TRBV12-4, the J call TRBJ2-7; 8 bases match TRBD2. This CDR3 is built from 12 residues. The V segment lost 3 bases and the J segment 9 bases; nucleotides outside the gene matches: 4. The CDR3 DNA is TGTGCCAGCAGTTTTACGGGAGGGGGGCAGTACTTC. This translates into CASSFTGGGQYF.

This chain uses TRBV19 with TRBJ1-2; D remains unclear. The V end was cut by 10 bases, the J end by 5 bases, with 14 bases between. The CDR3 extends over 12 amino acids. CDR1 and CDR2 (germline): LNHDA, SQIVND (reference sequence). CDR3 DNA: TGTGCCACCTCGGGAGGGTTGTATGGCTACACCTTC. This sequence encodes CATSGGLYGYTF. The variable domain in full, completed from reference TRBV19 and TRBJ1-2, reads DGGITQSPKYLFRKEGQNVTLSCEQNLNHDAMYWYRQDPGQGLRLIYYSQIVNDFQKGDIAEGYSVSREKKESFPLTVTSAQKNPTAFYLCATSGGLYGYTFGSGTRLTVV.

V gene TRBV18 combines with J gene TRBJ2-2; D gene uncertain. Trimming left V 8 bases short and J 4 bases short, with 20 bases between. CDR1 is KGHSH and CDR2 is LQKENI in the germline V gene. The CDR3 has 16 amino acids. The CDR3: CASATPGTLGTGELFF. The CDR3 DNA reads TGTGCCAGCGCGACCCCGGGCACGCTCGGCACCGGGGAGCTGTTTTTT.

This clone was seen a handful of times. The chain recombines TRBV9 with TRBJ2-5; D is possibly TRBD1 (6 bases). Germline values: CDR1 SGDLS, CDR2 YYNGEE. CDR3 length: 16 amino acids. The ends were cut back, 2 bases at V and 4 bases at J, with 18 bases in the middle. The CDR3 sequence: CASSVTQGPQGETQYF. CDR3 DNA: TGTGCCAGCAGCGTCACCCAGGGGCCTCAGGGAGAGACCCAGTACTTC.

CDR3 in amino acids: CASTQQGASNQPQHF. The CDR3 DNA sequence: TGTGCCAGTACCCAACAGGGAGCCAGCAATCAGCCCCAGCATTTT. This chain uses TRBV19 with TRBJ1-5, with TRBD1 as a possible D gene (6 bases). Between the trimmed V and J ends, which lost 7 bases and 1 base, there was a span of 14 bases. Germline V CDR1 and CDR2: LNHDA, SQIVND (reference sequence). The CDR3 has 15 amino acids.

This chain uses TRBV27 with TRBJ1-3; TRBD1 might be the D (6 bases). Trimming pared 2 bases from V and 4 bases from J, leaving 12 bases between. Germline values: CDR1 MNHEY, CDR2 SMNVEV (reference sequence). The CDR3 spans 15 residues. Here the CDR3 DNA reads TGTGCCAGCAGTTTAGGGCAGGGGATAGGAAACACCATATATTTT. This codes for CASSLGQGIGNTIYF.